This TCR beta chain stems from a study of CD8+ T cells in alopecia areata. In the study overall: Tofacitinib administration to treated patients was oral, at 5 to 10 mg twice daily. Affected scalp percentage gauged treated patients' severity. Overall study results and limits: Shared TCR sequences were less clear between patients than in mice, possibly partly from HLA diversity.

Germline V lookup: CDR1 MGHDK, CDR2 SYGVNS. This CDR3 is 10 amino acids long. Isolated RNA was reverse transcribed into cDNA used as the sequencing template. Assay: immunoSEQ multiplex PCR; the TCRdb copy retains only in-frame clones and omits some. The sample yields 200,000 to 250,000 clones, more than 30% seen once. About this clone itself: What it binds is not known. A junction end diverges from the germline sequence, so it may reflect a read error.

Described treatment: oral pan-JAK inhibitor, 5-10 mg twice daily. Specimen: CD4+ T cells sorted from blood, collected at roughly week 30, from a patient treated with tofacitinib. The clonotype was recovered from a human donor with alopecia areata. The V call is TRBV25-1, the J call TRBJ1-2, with D unresolved. The CDR3 nucleotides are TGTGCCAGCAGCGACTCCTTTTTGTACTTC. Protein: CASSDSFLYF.